Sequencing of this T cell receptor (beta chain) was carried out in a study of cytomegalovirus exposure and HLA in healthy donors. Germline V CDR1 and CDR2: MDHEN, SYDVKM. The CDR3 loop spans 14 amino acids. Trimming removed 6 bases at V and 3 bases at J, with 12 bases between. Amplification used 60 Vbeta primers and 13 Jbeta primers. The assay was immunoSEQ multiplex PCR, and TCRdb's table has in-frame clones only and misses some. The table shows roughly 100,000 clones, with approximately 72% occurring only once. This clonotype was obtained from a woman aged 45-65 years in good health and CMV-seronegative. The chain couples TRBV28 to TRBJ2-1, with D hard to call. What was sequenced was PBMCs. In DNA, the CDR3 is TGTGCCAGCAGAACGGCGGAACTCTACAATGAGCAGTTCTTC. Translation gives CASRTAELYNEQFF.